These T cell receptor beta chains were read from a single sample in a study of cytomegalovirus exposure and HLA in healthy donors. The method was immunoSEQ multiplex PCR; TCRdb's version includes in-frame clones alone and lacks a portion of them. The table shows fewer than 250,000 clones, with about 87% occurring only once. The sample was PBMCs. These receptors were collected from a young woman in good health and CMV-seronegative. Both conserved end residues are part of each CDR3. The D gene is left open where the match is weak. A row's size may be missing; if present it is once, few, many or a size class.

>TRBJ2-7|TRBD2|TRBV29-1|-
CSLTNLGLAGGLVREQYF
TGCAGCCTCACAAACTTAGGACTAGCGGGAGGGCTGGTGCGGGAGCAGTACTTC
>TRBJ1-2|-|TRBV27|few
CASRLTYRGDYGYTF
TGTGCCAGCAGGTTGACCTACCGGGGGGACTATGGCTACACCTTC
>TRBJ2-7|TRBD1|TRBV4-1|-
CASSQTRQGPLGEQYF
TGCGCCAGCAGCCAGACTAGACAGGGGCCCCTGGGGGAGCAGTACTTC
>TRBJ2-3|-|TRBV19|-
CASSIAAHTQYF
TGTGCCAGTAGTATTGCAGCGCATACGCAGTATTTT
>TRBJ2-3|-|TRBV6-4|-
CASSEEGGPTDTQYF
TGTGCCAGCAGTGAGGAGGGGGGGCCCACAGATACGCAGTATTTT
>TRBJ1-6|-|TRBV10-3|-
CAISNRQADPNSPLHF
TGTGCCATCAGTAATAGACAGGCCGACCCTAATTCACCCCTCCACTTT
>TRBJ2-7|-|TRBV19|-
CASSPQGTLPYEQYF
TGTGCCAGTAGTCCCCAAGGGACACTTCCCTACGAGCAGTACTTC
>TRBJ1-2|-|TRBV11-2|-
CASSLEPRTAGDGYTF
TGTGCCAGCAGCTTAGAGCCCCGGACAGCGGGAGACGGCTACACCTTC
>TRBJ1-6|TRBD1|TRBV5-1|-
CASSSGQDHNSPLHF
TGCGCCAGCAGCTCGGGACAGGATCATAATTCACCCCTCCACTTT
>TRBJ2-2|TRBD2|TRBV10-2|-
CASTGLAGFPNTGELFF
TGCGCCAGCACTGGACTAGCGGGTTTCCCGAACACCGGGGAGCTGTTTTTT
>TRBJ2-2|TRBD2|TRBV6-4|-
CASRTSGRGTGELFF
TGTGCCAGCAGAACTAGCGGGAGGGGCACCGGGGAGCTGTTTTTT
>TRBJ1-4|-|TRBV6-5|-
CASSPQGLNEKLFF
TGTGCCAGCAGCCCACAGGGCCTTAATGAAAAACTGTTTTTT
>TRBJ1-1|-|TRBV5-1|-
CASSPGNGVNTEAFF
TGCGCCAGCAGCCCCGGGAACGGTGTGAACACTGAAGCTTTCTTT
>TRBJ1-1|TRBD1|TRBV18|-
CASSRQGQGRSTEAFF
TGTGCCAGCTCACGCCAGGGACAGGGAAGGAGCACTGAAGCTTTCTTT
>TRBJ2-7|-|TRBV6-1|-
CASSEALRQGEWSTYEQYF
TGTGCCAGCAGTGAAGCGCTTCGCCAGGGCGAATGGTCTACCTACGAGCAGTACTTC
>TRBJ2-3|-|TRBV5-1|few
CASSSTSTDTQYF
TGCGCCAGCAGCTCAACTAGCACAGATACGCAGTATTTT
>TRBJ2-7|-|TRBV5-6|once
CASSLRGGSYEQYF
TGTGCCAGCAGCTTGAGGGGGGGATCCTACGAGCAGTACTTC
>TRBJ1-3|-|TRBV29-1|-
CSVGAGESGNTIYF
TGCAGCGTTGGAGCGGGAGAGTCTGGAAACACCATATATTTT
>TRBJ1-2|TRBD1|TRBV2|-
CASAGTGRGYTF
TGTGCCAGCGCTGGGACAGGAAGGGGCTACACCTTC
>TRBJ2-7|-|TRBV27|once
CASSPRGLYEQYF
TGTGCCAGCAGTCCCCGAGGGCTCTACGAGCAGTACTTC
>TRBJ2-2|-|TRBV6-6|-
CASSYVQFTGELFF
TGTGCCAGCAGTTATGTTCAGTTCACCGGGGAGCTGTTTTTT
>TRBJ1-1|-|TRBV5-1|-
CASSPGVSSTEAFF
TGCGCCAGCAGCCCGGGGGTGAGTTCGACTGAAGCTTTCTTT
>TRBJ2-1|TRBD2|TRBV18|-
CASSPWGGDLDEQFF
TGTGCCAGCTCACCATGGGGGGGGGACTTGGATGAGCAGTTCTTC